Presented here are 12 T cell receptor beta chains from one specimen sequenced in a study of cytomegalovirus exposure and HLA in healthy donors. PCR was performed using 60 Vbeta and 13 Jbeta primers. Sequencing was performed with immunoSEQ multiplex PCR; in TCRdb, only in-frame clones are kept and a portion is missing. The sample yields about 110,000 clones, 77% seen once. Material: PBMCs. The receptor set was obtained from a human donor in good health.

The chain carries TRBV7-9 and TRBJ2-7; TRBD1 might be the D (5 bases). Germline CDR1 and CDR2: SEHNR and FQNEAQ (reference sequence). Trimming removed 5 bases at V and 2 bases at J, with 13 bases between. The CDR3 runs 14 residues. The CDR3 sequence: CASSQATVPYEQYF. The CDR3 nucleotides are TGTGCCAGCAGCCAAGCGACAGTACCCTACGAGCAGTACTTC.

CDR3 coding DNA: TGCGCCAGCAGCCAAGTGTGGCAGGGGAGTATCCACGAGCAGTACTTC. It is translated as CASSQVWQGSIHEQYF. J is TRBJ2-7 and V is TRBV4-1, with a weak D call TRBD1 (6 bases). The CDR3 sequence is 16 residues long. Germline V gene data show CDR1 as MGHRA and CDR2 as YSYEKL. Trimming stripped 1 base from V and 5 bases from J, with 18 bases between.

This clone appeared a single time. V usage is TRBV4-1 and J usage is TRBJ2-1, with 8 bases matching TRBD2. In germline, CDR1 is MGHRA, CDR2 YSYEKL. The CDR3 is 18 amino acids. V lost 1 base, J lost 6 bases, and 14 bases stayed unmatched. The CDR3 nucleotides are TGCGCCAGCAGCCAAGTTGTCGGTTTACGGACTAGCCGCAATGAGCAGTTCTTC. Protein sequence: CASSQVVGLRTSRNEQFF.

The chain has TRBV6-1 and TRBJ2-1; D remains unclear. Trimming removed 6 bases from V and 6 bases from J, with 9 bases in between. Germline loops: CDR1 MNHNS, CDR2 SASEGT. The CDR3 contains 12 residues. CDR3 coding DNA: TGTGCCAGCAGCGCCGAGGTCAATGAGCAGTTCTTC. Its protein is CASSAEVNEQFF.

V and J are TRBV27 and TRBJ2-7; 10 nucleotides agree with TRBD2. Germline V CDR1 and CDR2: MNHEY, SMNVEV (reference sequence). With V trimmed by 5 bases and J by 0 bases, 13 bases remained unmatched. The CDR3 has 18 residues. The CDR3 nucleotides are TGTGCCAGCAGTACCCTTCCCGCAGCGGGAGGGCTCTCCTACGAGCAGTACTTC. Protein: CASSTLPAAGGLSYEQYF.

The chain joins TRBV27 to TRBJ2-1, with D perhaps TRBD1 (5 bases). Germline assignment: CDR1 MNHEY and CDR2 SMNVEV (reference sequence). CDR3 length equals 16 residues. V lost 5 bases to trimming and J lost 0 bases, with 14 bases between them. CDR3 sequence: CASSPRTLISYNEQFF. In DNA form, the CDR3 reads TGTGCCAGCAGTCCACGGACACTTATCTCCTACAATGAGCAGTTCTTC.

V is TRBV5-6 and J is TRBJ2-3, with TRBD1 matching over 8 bases. Germline CDR1 is SGHDT and CDR2 is YYEEEE. The trim removed 0 bases at V and 3 bases at J, leaving 3 bases unmatched. The CDR3 totals 15 residues. CDR3 residues: CASSLGQGRTDTQYF. The CDR3 region has the DNA TGTGCCAGCAGCTTGGGACAGGGGCGGACAGATACGCAGTATTTT.

The V and J genes are TRBV10-2 and TRBJ2-2; no clear D. Germline loops: CDR1 WSHSY, CDR2 SAAADI. V lost 5 bases and J 6 bases, leaving 7 bases between the germline ends. The CDR3 extends over 12 amino acids. The CDR3 sequence is CASSHSPGELFF. DNA of the CDR3: TGCGCCAGCAGTCACAGCCCCGGGGAGCTGTTTTTT.

The chain employs TRBV19 and TRBJ2-2; D call uncertain. The germline gives CDR1 LNHDA, CDR2 SQIVND (reference sequence). V was shortened by 8 bases and J by 4 bases, with 8 bases between the two germline ends. This CDR3 is built from 12 residues. CDR3 nucleotides: TGTGCCAGTCGCGTTGGCACCGGGGAGCTGTTTTTT. Translating gives CASRVGTGELFF.

This chain links TRBV19 with TRBJ1-2, with D maybe TRBD1 (6 bases). The CDR3 length is 15 residues. V was clipped by 4 bases and J by 9 bases, with 21 bases between them. CDR1 is LNHDA and CDR2 is SQIVND in the germline V gene (reference sequence). Written as DNA, the CDR3 is TGTGCCAGTAGTAGCGGGGGCGCGGGGGAAATCAGCTACACCTTC. It is translated as CASSSGGAGEISYTF.

This clone was found a few times. The gene calls are TRBV4-1 and TRBJ2-1; 8 bases map to TRBD2. The CDR3 length is 16 residues. The V segment lost 5 bases and the J segment 4 bases; nucleotides outside the gene matches: 10. Germline CDR1 MGHRA, CDR2 YSYEKL. The CDR3 DNA reads TGCGCCAGCAGCACCCAGCGGGAGAGGGGTTACAATGAGCAGTTCTTC. Protein product: CASSTQRERGYNEQFF.

This chain links TRBV30 with TRBJ1-2; D unresolved. In germline, CDR1 is GTSNPN, CDR2 SVGIG (reference sequence). CDR3 length equals 13 residues. Trimming left V 3 bases short and J 2 bases short, with 10 bases between. The CDR3 loop reads CAWSISSNYGYTF. The CDR3 nucleotides are TGTGCCTGGAGCATCAGTTCCAACTATGGCTACACCTTC.